The clone carrying this T cell receptor (beta chain) was recorded a few times. The antigen is not known. This specimen belongs to a study of blood T cells in healthy people across ages. It was with a sample-barcoded 5' primer and a J-beta primer mix that a second PCR of roughly 7 to 11 cycles was run. TCRdb fed the 5' RACE reads into MiXCR, producing one record per CDR3 protein. This sample has roughly 800,000 distinct CDR3 sequences, with under 40% found just once. General study results and limits: One million T cells yielded diversity estimates that were considered underestimates.

Germline trimming cut 5 bases from V and 9 bases from J; bases unmatched to any gene: 3. CDR3 length: 11 amino acids. CDR1 is SGHVS and CDR2 is FQNEAQ in the germline V gene. Input material: blood. The J gene is TRBJ1-1, the V gene TRBV7-8; 7 positions agree with TRBD1. The sequence was obtained from a man aged 18 to 29 in good health. DNA for the CDR3: TGTGCCAGCAGCCTGGGACAGCAAGCTTTCTTT. As protein: CASSLGQQAFF.